Below, one T cell receptor (beta chain) is given with its context. What it binds is not known. This record comes from a study of Ad26.COV2.S vaccination and SARS-CoV-2 variants. At the level of the study: Within the COV1001 Ad26.COV2.S trial arm, the donor was enrolled. Once or twice, 56 days apart, Ad26.COV2.S was delivered intramuscularly. The study, taken as a whole, reports: Responses of spike-specific T cells (both CD8+ and CD4+) reportedly showed substantial breadth after vaccination.

The germline V gene has CDR1 SGHAT and CDR2 FQNNGV. Losses at the gene ends were 1 base for V and 2 bases for J; bases not matched to a gene: 3. CDR3 length: 15 amino acids. Treatment here: around 19 received Ad26.COV2.S at low or high dose, single or two shots; 5 received placebo; per-sample allocation not given. The investigators took samples on day 63 after the first vaccine or placebo injection. Spike of the Wuhan-strain SARS-CoV-2 was expressed by an Ad26 vector, which formed the vaccine. Method: immunoSEQ multiplex PCR; TCRdb's copy keeps in-frame clones and lacks some. The sample has about 350,000 clones, roughly 85% seen once.

This clonotype was obtained from a person aged 18-60 years who received the Ad26.COV2.S COVID-19 vaccine or a placebo. This chain uses TRBV11-2 with TRBJ1-1, with 8 nucleotides matching TRBD1. Sequencing was performed on peripheral blood, taken in a trial of Ad26.COV2.S vaccine versus placebo. CDR3 bases: TGTGCCAGCAGCTTAGGACAGGGGCTAAACACTGAAGCTTTCTTT. It is translated as CASSLGQGLNTEAFF.